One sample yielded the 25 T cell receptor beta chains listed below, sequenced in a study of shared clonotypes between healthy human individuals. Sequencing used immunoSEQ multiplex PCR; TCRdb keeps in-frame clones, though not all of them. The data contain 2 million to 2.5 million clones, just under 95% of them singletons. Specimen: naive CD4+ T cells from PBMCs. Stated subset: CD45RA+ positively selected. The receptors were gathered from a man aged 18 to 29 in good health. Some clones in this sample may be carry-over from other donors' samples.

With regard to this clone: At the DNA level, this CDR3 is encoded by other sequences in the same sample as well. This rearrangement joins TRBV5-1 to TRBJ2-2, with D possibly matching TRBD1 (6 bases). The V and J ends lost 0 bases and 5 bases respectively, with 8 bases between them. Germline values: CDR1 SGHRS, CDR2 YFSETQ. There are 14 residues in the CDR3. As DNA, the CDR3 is TGCGCCAGCAGCTTGGCAGGGGAAACCGGGGAGCTGTTTTTT. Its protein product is CASSLAGETGELFF.

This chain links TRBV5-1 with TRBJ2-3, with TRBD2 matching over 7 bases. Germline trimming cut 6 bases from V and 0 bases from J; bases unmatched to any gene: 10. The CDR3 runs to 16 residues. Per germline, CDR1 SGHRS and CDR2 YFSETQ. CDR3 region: CASTLLGGRSTDTQYF. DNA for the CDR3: TGCGCCAGCACCCTTCTCGGCGGGAGAAGCACAGATACGCAGTATTTT.

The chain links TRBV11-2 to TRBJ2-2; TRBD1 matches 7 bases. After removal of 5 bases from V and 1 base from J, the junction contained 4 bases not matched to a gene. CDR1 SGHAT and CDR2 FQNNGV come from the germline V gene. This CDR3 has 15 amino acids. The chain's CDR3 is CASSRGQMNTGELFF. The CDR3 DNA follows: TGTGCCAGCAGCCGGGGACAGATGAACACCGGGGAGCTGTTTTTT.

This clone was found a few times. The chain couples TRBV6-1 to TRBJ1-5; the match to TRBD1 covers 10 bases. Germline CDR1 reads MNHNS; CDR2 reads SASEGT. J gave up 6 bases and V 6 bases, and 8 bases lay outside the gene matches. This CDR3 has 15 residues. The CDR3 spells CASSLGTGVFQPQHF. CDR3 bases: TGTGCCAGCAGCCTCGGGACAGGGGTTTTTCAGCCCCAGCATTTT.

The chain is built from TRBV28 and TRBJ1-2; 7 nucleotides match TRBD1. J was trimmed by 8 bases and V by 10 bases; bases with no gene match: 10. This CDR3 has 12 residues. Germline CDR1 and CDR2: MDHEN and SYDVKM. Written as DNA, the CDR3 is TGTGCCACCAGGCCTTCAGGGGGAGGCTACACCTTC. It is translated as CATRPSGGGYTF.

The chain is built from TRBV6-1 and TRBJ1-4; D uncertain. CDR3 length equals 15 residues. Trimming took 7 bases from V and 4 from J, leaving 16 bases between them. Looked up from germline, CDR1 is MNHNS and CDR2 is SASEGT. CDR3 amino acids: CASTASPAVNEKLFF. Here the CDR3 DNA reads TGTGCCAGCACGGCATCGCCCGCAGTTAATGAAAAACTGTTTTTT.

CDR3 amino acids: CASSRTGTMENIQYF. CDR3 in DNA: TGTGCCAGCAGTCGAACTGGGACTATGGAAAACATTCAGTACTTC. The chain couples TRBV6-5 to TRBJ2-4; 7 bases align to TRBD2. The germline CDR1 and CDR2 sequences are MNHEY and SVGAGI. The CDR3 contains 15 residues. Unmatched junction bases numbered 9, after V lost 5 bases and J lost 5 bases.

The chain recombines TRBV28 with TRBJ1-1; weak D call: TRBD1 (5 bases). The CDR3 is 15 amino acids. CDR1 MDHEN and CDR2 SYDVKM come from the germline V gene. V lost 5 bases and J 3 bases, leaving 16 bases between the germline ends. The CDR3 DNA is TGTGCCAGCAGTGGGGCGGGGACGGCGTACACTGAAGCTTTCTTT. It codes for CASSGAGTAYTEAFF.

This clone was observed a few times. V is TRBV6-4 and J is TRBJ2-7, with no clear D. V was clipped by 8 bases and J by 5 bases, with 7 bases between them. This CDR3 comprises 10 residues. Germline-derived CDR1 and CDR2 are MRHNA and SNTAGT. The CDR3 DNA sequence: TGTGCCAGCCCTACCCACGAGCAGTACTTC. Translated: CASPTHEQYF.

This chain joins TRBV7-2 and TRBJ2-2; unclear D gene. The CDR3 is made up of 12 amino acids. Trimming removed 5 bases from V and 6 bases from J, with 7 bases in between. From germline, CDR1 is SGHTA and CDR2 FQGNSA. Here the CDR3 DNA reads TGTGCCAGCAGCCAAAGACCCGGGGAGCTGTTTTTT. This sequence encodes CASSQRPGELFF.

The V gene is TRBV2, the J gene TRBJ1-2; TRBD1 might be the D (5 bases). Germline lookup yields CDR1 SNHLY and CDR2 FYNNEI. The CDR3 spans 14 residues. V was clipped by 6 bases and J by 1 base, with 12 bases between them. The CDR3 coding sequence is TGTGCCAGCAGCCGGGGGTCGGTTAACTATGGCTACACCTTC. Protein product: CASSRGSVNYGYTF.

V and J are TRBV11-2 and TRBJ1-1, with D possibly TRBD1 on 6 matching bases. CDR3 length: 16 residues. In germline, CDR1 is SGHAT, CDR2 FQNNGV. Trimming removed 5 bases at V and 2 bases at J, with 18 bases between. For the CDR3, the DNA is TGTGCCAGCAGCCTACCTCTGGGGGGCCGCAACACTGAAGCTTTCTTT. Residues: CASSLPLGGRNTEAFF.

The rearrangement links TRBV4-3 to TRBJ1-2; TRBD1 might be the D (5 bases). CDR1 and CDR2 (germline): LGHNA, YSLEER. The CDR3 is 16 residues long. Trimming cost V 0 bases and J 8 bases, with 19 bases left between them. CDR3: CASSQEPPQGAGGYTF. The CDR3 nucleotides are TGCGCCAGCAGCCAAGAACCCCCCCAGGGCGCGGGGGGCTACACCTTC.

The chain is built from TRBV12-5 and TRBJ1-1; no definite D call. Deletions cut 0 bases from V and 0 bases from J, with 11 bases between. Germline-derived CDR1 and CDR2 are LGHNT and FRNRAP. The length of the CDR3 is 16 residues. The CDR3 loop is CASGLVLGVMNTEAFF. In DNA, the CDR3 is TGTGCTAGTGGTTTGGTACTTGGGGTTATGAACACTGAAGCTTTCTTT.

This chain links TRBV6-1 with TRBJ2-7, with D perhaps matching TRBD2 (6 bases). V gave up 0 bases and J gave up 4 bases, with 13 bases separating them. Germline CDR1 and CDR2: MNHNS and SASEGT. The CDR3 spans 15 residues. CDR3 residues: CASSEALGGGYEQYF. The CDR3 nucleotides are TGTGCCAGCAGTGAAGCGCTGGGGGGTGGGTACGAGCAGTACTTC.

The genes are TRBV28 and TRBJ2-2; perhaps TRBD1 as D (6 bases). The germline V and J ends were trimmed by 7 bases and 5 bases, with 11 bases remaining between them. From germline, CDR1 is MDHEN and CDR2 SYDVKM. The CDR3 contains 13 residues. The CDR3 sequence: CASKQGQTGELFF. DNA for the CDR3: TGTGCCAGCAAACAGGGTCAAACCGGGGAGCTGTTTTTT.

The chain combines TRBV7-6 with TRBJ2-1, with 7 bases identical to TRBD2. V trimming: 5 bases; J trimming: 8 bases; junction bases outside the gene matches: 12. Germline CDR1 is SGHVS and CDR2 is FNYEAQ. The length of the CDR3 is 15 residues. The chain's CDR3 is CASSREETSRDEQFF. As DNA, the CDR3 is TGTGCCAGCAGCCGGGAGGAGACTAGCAGGGATGAGCAGTTCTTC.

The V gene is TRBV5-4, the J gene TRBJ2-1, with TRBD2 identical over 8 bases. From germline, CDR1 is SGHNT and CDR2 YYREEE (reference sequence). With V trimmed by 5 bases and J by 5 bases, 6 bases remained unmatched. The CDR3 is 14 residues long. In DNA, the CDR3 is TGTGCCAGCAGTCGGAGCGGGAGCGACAATGAGCAGTTCTTC. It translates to CASSRSGSDNEQFF. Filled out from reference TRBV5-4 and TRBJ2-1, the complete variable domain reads ETGVTQSPTHLIKTRGQQVTLRCSSQSGHNTVSWYQQALGQGPQFIFQYYREEENGRGNFPPRFSGLQFPNYSSELNVNALELDDSALYLCASSRSGSDNEQFFGPGTRLTVL.

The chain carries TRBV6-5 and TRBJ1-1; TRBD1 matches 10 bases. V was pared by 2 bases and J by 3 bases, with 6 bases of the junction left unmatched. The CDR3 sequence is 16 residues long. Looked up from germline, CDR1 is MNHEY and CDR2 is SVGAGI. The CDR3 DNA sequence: TGTGCCAGCAGTTACGCCCTGGACAGGGGGGACACTGAAGCTTTCTTT. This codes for CASSYALDRGDTEAFF.

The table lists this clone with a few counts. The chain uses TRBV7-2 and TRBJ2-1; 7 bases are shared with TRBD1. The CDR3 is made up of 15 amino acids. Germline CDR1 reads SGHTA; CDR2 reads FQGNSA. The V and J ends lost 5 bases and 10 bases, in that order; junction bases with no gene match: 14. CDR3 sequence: CASSHGQDPPSEQFF. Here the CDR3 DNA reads TGTGCCAGCAGCCATGGACAGGACCCACCGAGCGAGCAGTTCTTC.

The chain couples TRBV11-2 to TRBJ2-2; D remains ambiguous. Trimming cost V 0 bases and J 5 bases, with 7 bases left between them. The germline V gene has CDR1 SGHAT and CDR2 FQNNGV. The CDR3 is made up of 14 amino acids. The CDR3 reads CASSLDRFTGELFF. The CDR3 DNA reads TGTGCCAGCAGCTTAGATCGGTTTACCGGGGAGCTGTTTTTT. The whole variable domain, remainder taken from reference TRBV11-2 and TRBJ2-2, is EAGVAQSPRYKIIEKRQSVAFWCNPISGHATLYWYQQILGQGPKLLIQFQNNGVVDDSQLPKDRFSAERLKGVDSTLKIQPAKLEDSAVYLCASSLDRFTGELFFGEGSRLTVL.

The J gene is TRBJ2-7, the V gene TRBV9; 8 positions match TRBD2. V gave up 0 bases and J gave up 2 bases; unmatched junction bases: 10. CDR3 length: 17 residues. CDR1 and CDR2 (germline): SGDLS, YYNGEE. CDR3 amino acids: CASSVDGRTGGPYEQYF. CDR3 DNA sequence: TGTGCCAGCAGCGTAGATGGGAGAACGGGAGGGCCCTACGAGCAGTACTTC.

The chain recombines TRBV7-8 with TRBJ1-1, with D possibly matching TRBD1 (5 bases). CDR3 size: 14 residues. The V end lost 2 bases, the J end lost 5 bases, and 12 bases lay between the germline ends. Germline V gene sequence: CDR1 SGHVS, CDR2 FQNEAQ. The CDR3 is CASSLMGGGTEAFF. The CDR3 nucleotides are TGTGCCAGCAGCTTAATGGGGGGTGGGACTGAAGCTTTCTTT.

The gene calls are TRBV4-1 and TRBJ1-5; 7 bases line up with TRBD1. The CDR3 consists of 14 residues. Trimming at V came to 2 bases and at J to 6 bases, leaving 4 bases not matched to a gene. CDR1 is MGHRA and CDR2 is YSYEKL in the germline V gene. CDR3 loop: CASSQLGGLQPQHF. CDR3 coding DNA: TGCGCCAGCAGCCAATTAGGGGGCCTTCAGCCCCAGCATTTT.

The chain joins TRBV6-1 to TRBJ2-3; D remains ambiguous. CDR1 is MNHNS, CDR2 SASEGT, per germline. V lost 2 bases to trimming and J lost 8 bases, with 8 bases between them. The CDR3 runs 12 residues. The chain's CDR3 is CASSEHSTTQYF. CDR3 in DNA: TGTGCCAGCAGTGAACATTCTACTACGCAGTATTTT.